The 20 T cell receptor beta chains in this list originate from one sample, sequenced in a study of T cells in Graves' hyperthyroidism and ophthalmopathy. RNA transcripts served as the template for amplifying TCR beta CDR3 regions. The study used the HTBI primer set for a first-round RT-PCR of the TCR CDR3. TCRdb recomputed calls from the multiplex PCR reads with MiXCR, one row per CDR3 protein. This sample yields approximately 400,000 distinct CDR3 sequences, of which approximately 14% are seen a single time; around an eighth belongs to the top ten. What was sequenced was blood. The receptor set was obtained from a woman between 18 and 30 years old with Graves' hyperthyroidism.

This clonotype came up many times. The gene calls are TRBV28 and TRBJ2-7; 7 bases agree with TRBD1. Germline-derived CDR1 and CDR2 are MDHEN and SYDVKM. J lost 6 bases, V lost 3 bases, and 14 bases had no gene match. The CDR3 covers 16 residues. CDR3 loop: CASSFFRDSPSSEQYF. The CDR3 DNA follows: TGTGCCAGCAGTTTTTTCCGGGACAGCCCGTCAAGCGAGCAGTACTTC.

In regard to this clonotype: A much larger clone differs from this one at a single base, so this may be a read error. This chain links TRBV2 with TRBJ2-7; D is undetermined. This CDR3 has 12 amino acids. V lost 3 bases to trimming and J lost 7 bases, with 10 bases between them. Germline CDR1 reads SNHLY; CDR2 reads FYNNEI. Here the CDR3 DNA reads TGTGCCAGCAGTGAGTTACCTCGGGAGCAGTACTTC. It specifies CASSELPREQYF.

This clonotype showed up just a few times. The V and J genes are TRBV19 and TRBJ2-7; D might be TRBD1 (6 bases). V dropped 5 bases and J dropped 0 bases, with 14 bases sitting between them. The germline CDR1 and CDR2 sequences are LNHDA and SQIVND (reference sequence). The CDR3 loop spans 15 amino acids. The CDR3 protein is CASSSTRQASYEQYF. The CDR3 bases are TGTGCCAGTAGTTCCACCCGACAGGCCTCCTACGAGCAGTACTTC.

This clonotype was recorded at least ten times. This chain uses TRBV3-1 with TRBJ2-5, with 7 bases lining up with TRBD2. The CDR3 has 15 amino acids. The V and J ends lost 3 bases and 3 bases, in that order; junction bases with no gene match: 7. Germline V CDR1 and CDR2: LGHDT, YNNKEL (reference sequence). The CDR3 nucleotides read TGTGCCAGCAGCCATATGTACCTAGCGGAAGAGACCCAGTACTTC. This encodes CASSHMYLAEETQYF.

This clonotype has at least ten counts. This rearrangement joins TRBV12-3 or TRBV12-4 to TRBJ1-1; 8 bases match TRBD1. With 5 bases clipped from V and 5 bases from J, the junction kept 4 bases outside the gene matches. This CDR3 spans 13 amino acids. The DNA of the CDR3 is TGTGCCAGCAGTGACAGGGGTCGGACTGAAGCTTTCTTT. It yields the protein CASSDRGRTEAFF.

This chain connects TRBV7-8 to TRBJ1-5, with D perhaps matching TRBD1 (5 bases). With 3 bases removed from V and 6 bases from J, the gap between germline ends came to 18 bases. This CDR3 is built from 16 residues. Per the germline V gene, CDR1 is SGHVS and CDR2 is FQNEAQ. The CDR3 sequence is CASSLMGLRTSQPQHF. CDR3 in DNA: TGTGCCAGCAGCTTGATGGGGCTTCGGACCTCTCAGCCCCAGCATTTT.

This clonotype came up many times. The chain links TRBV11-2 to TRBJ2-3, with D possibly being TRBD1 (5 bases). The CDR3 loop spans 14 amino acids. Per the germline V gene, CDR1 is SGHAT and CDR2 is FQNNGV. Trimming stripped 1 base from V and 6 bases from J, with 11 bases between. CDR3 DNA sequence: TGTGCCAGCAGCTTAGGGGCAGGGCTGGATACGCAGTATTTT. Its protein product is CASSLGAGLDTQYF.

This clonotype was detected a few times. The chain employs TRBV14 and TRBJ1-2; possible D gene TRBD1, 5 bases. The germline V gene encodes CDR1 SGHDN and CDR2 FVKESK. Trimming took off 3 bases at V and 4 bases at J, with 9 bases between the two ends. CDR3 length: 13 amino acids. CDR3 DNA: TGTGCCAGCAGCCACGGGGGTATCTATGGCTACACCTTC. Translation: CASSHGGIYGYTF.

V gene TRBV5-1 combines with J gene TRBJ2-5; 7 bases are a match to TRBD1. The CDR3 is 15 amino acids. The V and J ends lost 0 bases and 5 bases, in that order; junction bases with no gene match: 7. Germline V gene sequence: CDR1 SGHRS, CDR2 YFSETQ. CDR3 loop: CASSLAAQGSETQYF. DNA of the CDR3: TGCGCCAGCAGCTTGGCCGCACAGGGGTCGGAGACCCAGTACTTC.

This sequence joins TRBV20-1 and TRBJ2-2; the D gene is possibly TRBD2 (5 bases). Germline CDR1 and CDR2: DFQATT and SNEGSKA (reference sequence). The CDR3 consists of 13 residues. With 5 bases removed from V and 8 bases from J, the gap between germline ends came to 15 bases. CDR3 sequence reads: CSAVDLAGGELFF. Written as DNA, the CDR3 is TGCAGTGCTGTGGACTTGGCTGGTGGGGAGCTGTTTTTT.

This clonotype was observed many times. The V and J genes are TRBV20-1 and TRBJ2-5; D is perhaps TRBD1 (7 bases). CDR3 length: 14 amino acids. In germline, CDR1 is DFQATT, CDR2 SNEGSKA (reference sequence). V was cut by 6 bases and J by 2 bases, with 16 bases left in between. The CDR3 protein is CSATEGAEQETQYF. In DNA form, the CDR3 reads TGCAGTGCCACGGAGGGGGCAGAGCAAGAGACCCAGTACTTC.

In DNA, the CDR3 is TGTGCCAGCACCCCCCAGATGGGCGAGCAGTTCTTC. It yields the protein CASTPQMGEQFF. The chain has TRBV6-8 and TRBJ2-1; no definite D call. V lost 7 bases and J lost 10, with 14 bases in between. The CDR3 extends over 12 amino acids. Germline V lookup: CDR1 MNHGY, CDR2 SAAAGT.

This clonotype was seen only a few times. CDR3: CASSPDRGFGEQYF. CDR3 nucleotides: TGTGCCAGCTCACCAGACAGGGGGTTTGGCGAGCAGTACTTC. The J gene is TRBJ2-7, the V gene TRBV18, with TRBD1 matching 9 bases. J lost 6 bases, V lost 2 bases, and 5 bases had no gene match. Germline CDR1 is KGHSH and CDR2 is LQKENI. This CDR3 has 14 residues.

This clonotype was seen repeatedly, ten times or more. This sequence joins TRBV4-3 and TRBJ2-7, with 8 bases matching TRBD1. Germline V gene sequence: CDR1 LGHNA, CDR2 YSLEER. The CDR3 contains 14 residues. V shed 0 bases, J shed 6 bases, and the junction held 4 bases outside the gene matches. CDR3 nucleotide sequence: TGCGCCAGCAGCCAAGATGACAGGGGTTCCGAGCAGTACTTC. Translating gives CASSQDDRGSEQYF.

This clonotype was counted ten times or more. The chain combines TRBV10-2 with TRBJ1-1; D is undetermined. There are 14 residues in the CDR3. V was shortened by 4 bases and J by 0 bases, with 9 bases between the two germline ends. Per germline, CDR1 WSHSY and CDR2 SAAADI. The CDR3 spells CASSAWALNTEAFF. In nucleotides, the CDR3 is TGCGCCAGCAGTGCTTGGGCCCTGAACACTGAAGCTTTCTTT.

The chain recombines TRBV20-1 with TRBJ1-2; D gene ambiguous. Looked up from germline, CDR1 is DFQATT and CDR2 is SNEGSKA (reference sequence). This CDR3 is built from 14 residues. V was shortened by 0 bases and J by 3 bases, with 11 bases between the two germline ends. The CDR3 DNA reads TGCAGTGCTAGAGATAATCAGGCAGACTATGGCTACACCTTC. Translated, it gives CSARDNQADYGYTF.

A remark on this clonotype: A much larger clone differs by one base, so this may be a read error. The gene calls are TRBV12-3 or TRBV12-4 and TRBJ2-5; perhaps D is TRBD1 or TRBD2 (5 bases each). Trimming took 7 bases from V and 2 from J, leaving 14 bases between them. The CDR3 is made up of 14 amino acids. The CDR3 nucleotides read TGTGCCAGCACCTACCAGAGGGGTCAAGAGACCCAGTACTTC. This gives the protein CASTYQRGQETQYF.

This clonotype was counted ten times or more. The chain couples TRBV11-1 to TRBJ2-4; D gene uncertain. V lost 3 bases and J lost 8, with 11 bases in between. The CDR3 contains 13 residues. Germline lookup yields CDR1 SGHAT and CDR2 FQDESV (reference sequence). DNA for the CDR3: TGTGCCAGCAGCTTGATGGAAAGAGACATTCAGTACTTC. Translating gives CASSLMERDIQYF.

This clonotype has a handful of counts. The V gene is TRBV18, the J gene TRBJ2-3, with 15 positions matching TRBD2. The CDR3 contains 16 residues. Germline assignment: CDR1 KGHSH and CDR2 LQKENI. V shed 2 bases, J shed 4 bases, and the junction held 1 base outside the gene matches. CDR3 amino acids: CASSPRTSGGADTQYF. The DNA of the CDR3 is TGTGCCAGCTCACCAAGGACTAGCGGGGGGGCAGATACGCAGTATTTT.

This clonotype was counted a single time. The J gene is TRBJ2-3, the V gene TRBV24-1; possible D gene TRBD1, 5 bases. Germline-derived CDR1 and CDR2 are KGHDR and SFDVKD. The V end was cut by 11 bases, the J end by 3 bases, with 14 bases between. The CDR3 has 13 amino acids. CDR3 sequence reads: CANALGPTDTQYF. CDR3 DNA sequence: TGTGCCAACGCGTTGGGGCCTACAGATACGCAGTATTTT.